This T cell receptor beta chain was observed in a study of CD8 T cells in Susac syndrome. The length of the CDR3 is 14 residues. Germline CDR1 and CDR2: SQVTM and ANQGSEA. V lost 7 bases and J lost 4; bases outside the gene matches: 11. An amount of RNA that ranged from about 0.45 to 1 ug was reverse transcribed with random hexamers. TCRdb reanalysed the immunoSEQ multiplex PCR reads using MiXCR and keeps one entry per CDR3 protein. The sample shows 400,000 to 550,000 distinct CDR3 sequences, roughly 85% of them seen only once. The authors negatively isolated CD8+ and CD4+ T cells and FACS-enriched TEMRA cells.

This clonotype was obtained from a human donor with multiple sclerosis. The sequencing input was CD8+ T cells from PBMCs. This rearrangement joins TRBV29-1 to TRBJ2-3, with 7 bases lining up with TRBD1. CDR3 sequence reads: CSGQTGVGADTQYF. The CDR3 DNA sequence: TGCAGCGGCCAAACAGGGGTCGGGGCAGATACGCAGTATTTT.